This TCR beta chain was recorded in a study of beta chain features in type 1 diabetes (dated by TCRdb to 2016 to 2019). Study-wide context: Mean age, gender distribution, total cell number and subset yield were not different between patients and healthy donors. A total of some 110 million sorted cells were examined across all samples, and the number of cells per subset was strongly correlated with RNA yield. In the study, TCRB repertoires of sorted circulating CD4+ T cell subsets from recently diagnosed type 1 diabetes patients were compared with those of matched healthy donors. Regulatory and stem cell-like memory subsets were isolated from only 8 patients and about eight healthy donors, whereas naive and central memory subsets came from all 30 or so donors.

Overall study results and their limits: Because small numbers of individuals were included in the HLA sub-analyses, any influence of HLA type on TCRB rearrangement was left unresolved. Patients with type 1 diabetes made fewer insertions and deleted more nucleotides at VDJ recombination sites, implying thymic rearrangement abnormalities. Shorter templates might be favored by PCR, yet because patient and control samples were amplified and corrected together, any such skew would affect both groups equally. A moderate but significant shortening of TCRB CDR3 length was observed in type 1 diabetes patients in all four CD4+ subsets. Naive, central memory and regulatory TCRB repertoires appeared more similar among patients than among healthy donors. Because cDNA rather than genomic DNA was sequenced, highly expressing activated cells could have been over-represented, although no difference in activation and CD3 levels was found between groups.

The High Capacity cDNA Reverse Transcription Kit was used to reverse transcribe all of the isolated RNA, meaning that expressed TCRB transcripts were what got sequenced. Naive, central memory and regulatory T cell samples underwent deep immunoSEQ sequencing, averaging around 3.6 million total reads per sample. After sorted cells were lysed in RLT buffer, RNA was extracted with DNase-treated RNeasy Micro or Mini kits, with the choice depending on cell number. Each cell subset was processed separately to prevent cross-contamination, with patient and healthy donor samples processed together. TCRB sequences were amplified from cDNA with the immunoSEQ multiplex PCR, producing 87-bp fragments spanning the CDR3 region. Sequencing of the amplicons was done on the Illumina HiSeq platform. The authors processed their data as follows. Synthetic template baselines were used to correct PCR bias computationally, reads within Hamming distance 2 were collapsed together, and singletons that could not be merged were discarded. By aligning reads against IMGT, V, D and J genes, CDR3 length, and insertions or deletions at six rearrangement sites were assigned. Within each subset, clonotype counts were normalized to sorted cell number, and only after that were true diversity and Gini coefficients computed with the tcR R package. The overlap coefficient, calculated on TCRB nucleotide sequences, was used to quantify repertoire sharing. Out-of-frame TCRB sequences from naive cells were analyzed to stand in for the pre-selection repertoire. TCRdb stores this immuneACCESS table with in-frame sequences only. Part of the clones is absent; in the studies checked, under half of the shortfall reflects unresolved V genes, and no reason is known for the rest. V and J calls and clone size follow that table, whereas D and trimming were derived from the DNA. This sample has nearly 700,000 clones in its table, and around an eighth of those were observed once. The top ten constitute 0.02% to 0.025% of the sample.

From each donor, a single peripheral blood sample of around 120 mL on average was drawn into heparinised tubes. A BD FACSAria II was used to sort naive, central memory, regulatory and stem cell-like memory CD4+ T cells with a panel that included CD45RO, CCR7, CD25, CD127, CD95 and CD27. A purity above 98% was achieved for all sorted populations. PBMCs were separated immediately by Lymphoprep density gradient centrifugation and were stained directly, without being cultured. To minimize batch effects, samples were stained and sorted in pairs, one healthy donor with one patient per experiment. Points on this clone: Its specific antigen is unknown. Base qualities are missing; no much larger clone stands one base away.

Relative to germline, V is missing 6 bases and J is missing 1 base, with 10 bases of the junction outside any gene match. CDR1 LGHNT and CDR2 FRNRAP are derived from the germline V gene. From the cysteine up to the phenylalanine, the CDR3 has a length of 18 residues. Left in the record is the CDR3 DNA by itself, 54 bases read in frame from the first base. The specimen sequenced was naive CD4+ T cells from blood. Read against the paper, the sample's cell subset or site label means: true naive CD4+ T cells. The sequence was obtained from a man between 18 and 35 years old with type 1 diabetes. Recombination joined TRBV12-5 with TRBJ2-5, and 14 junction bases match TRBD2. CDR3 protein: CASGDGLAGGPLQETQYF. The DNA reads TGTGCTAGTGGAGACGGACTAGCGGGGGGCCCTCTCCAAGAGACCCAGTACTTC.